This T cell receptor beta chain emerged from a study of spatial heterogeneity in lung cancer. Time point here: sample taken at primary tumor resection. The V gene lost 3 bases and the J gene lost 5 bases, with 8 bases spanning the gap. Germline V gene sequence: CDR1 SGHTA, CDR2 FQGNSA. The CDR3 has 14 residues. This clonotype was observed at least ten times. As yet, its antigen is unknown. Whole-study findings and limits: In tumors, expanded intratumoral alpha and beta TCR counts tracked mutation counts.

One entry per CDR3 protein results from TCRdb running MiXCR on the 5' RACE reads. The sample yields around 9,000 distinct CDR3 sequences, about 6.7% seen once. The sequence came from a male donor with early-stage non-small cell lung cancer. The chain carries TRBV7-2 and TRBJ1-6, with D unresolved. The sequences come from lung tumor tissue, collected at surgery. The CDR3 protein is CASSFGSNNSPLHF. The CDR3, as DNA: TGTGCCAGCAGCTTTGGGTCAAATAATTCACCCCTCCACTTT.